This T cell receptor (beta chain) originates from a study of molecular identifiers for immune sequencing clone quantification. V lost 7 bases and J lost 5; bases outside the gene matches: 9. Germline CDR1 is SGHVS and CDR2 is FQNEAQ. The CDR3 spans 14 residues. TCRdb re-derived calls from the PCR reads in MiXCR, one entry per CDR3 protein. Here the sample spans more than 450,000 distinct CDR3 sequences, about 26% being singletons. Naive CD8 T cell sorting was performed on the CD8+CD4-CCR7+CD45RA+ phenotype. This clonotype is a singleton in its sample. A much larger clone differs by one base, so this may be a read error.

The chain uses TRBV7-8 and TRBJ2-3; 7 nucleotides line up with TRBD1. The specimen sequenced was naive CD8+ T cells from blood, with Jurkat cell RNA spiked in. The subset denotes: FACS-sorted CD8+CD4-CCR7+CD45RA+ naive T cells. The origin of this receptor is a human donor in good health. Some libraries in this study had Jurkat cell RNA spiked in. CDR3 region: CASTPTGCIDTQYF. The CDR3, as DNA: TGTGCCAGCACTCCGACAGGGTGCATAGATACGCAGTATTTT.